The source of this T cell receptor (beta chain) is a study of T cells in Graves' hyperthyroidism and ophthalmopathy (dated by TCRdb to about 2019). Regarding the study in general: Peripheral blood was sampled at the time of initial diagnosis, prior to any treatment. Whether ophthalmopathy could be predicted prospectively was tested in an independent validation cohort made up of under 20 hyperthyroidism patients plus 17 patients who later progressed to ophthalmopathy. TCR V-J signatures able to tell the groups apart were searched for in a discovery cohort of some 97 patients, of whom fewer than 45 had Graves' ophthalmopathy and roughly 57 had stable Graves' hyperthyroidism. The 100 discovery patients were randomly split 7:3 into training and test sets. After sampling, hyperthyroidism patients received methimazole starting at 30 mg daily, and ophthalmopathy patients received high-dose intravenous methylprednisolone. The paper reports TCR Vbeta CDR3 sequencing of more than 120 peripheral blood samples: around 45 ophthalmopathy, around 80 hyperthyroidism and some 17 progressor patients. In addition, the study compared T-cell repertoires in thyroid tissue and in blood from about 6 Graves' hyperthyroidism patients.

This clonotype was picked up many times. Its antigen has not been determined. Nothing much larger sits one base from this clone, and base qualities are not available. Study-wide findings and limitations: Blood samples also contained most of the expanded thyroid clonotypes (frequency above 0.001), which suggests that blood repertoires may reflect thyroid immune responses. No statistical method was used to set the sample size in advance, and investigators knew the group allocation. Ophthalmopathy was separated from stable hyperthyroidism by a 13 V-J signature model, with over 85% sensitivity and just over 81% specificity obtained in cross-validation and 80%/75% obtained in testing. In validation, the model predicted progression to ophthalmopathy with about 71% sensitivity and less than 80% specificity, a median of 6.5 months before onset.

The TCR beta CDR3 regions were amplified from the RNA transcripts. A first-round RT-PCR of the TCR CDR3 used the HTBI primer set with the Qiagen OneStep RT-PCR kit. Libraries were constructed in a second round of multiplex PCR, after which size selection and purification were carried out. Libraries were sequenced paired-end with 100 bp reads on an Illumina HiSeq2000. The published analysis was carried out like this. Raw data were processed with SOAPnuke, discarding reads with adapters, uncalled bases, mean Phred below 15, or no exact constant-primer or identifier match. COPE v1.2.5 was used to merge high-quality paired reads, and clonotypes were defined as unique nucleotide sequences. MiTCR v1.1 was used to align clonotypes to the IMGT TRBV, TRBD and TRBJ reference segments. The analysis was restricted to V-J combinations with a frequency above 0.0001, which together covered roughly 99% of the repertoires. A TCS score was defined as the ratio of F50 (clonal expansion) to E x V (chaos), with BLOSUM62-based TCRdist applied between CDR3 peptides within each V-J. Welch's t-statistics and random forest reduced fewer than 600 V-J features to roughly 13, which were used in a naive Bayes classifier (R e1071). The public reads were quality trimmed at Q25 with fastp and then assembled into clones with MiXCR by TCRdb, keeping productive beta chains. Rows merge per CDR3 protein into single entries with the most common DNA and genes. Here the V and J calls rest on TCRdb's processing, not on the authors' analysis. In all, the sample holds approximately 520,000 distinct CDR3 sequences, and roughly 20% of those were seen once. About a quarter of the sample comes from the top ten.

Stable Graves' hyperthyroidism was defined as no progression to ophthalmopathy during 18 months of follow-up. The hyperthyroidism patients were between 18 and 65 years old and newly diagnosed, with a disease duration of less than 2 months. Patients with uncontrolled infections, other autoimmune diseases, pregnancy or lactation were excluded. Clinical symptoms, serum thyroxine and TRAb, thyroid ultrasound, and orbital computed tomography formed the basis for the diagnoses. PBMCs were isolated from 7.5 to 10 ml of fresh peripheral blood by Ficoll-Paque density gradient centrifugation. Total RNA was extracted with Trizol reagent, and quality was checked on an Agilent 2100 Bioanalyzer. The CDR3 measures 14 amino acids from cysteine to phenylalanine. Only the CDR3 region is kept as DNA, spanning 42 bases read in frame from base 1. At the junction V is shortened by 2 bases and J by 5 bases; bases outside the gene matches: 6.

The sequence joins TRBV12-3 or TRBV12-4 to TRBJ2-7, with TRBD1 matching 7 junction bases. Material for sequencing was blood. This clonotype originated in a man aged 18 to 30 with Graves' hyperthyroidism. The DNA sequence is given as TGTGCCAGCAGTTTAAAAGGGGGCTCGGACGAGCAGTACTTC. Its product reads: CASSLKGGSDEQYF.